The rows below give T cell receptor beta chains drawn from one sample of a study of human T cells and chemical hapten exposure. TCRdb reprocessed the RACE reads with MiXCR, giving one entry per CDR3 protein. The sample holds some 40,000 distinct CDR3 sequences, around 4% seen once. Sample: whole blood. The receptor source for this set is a human donor in good health. Some clones in this sample may be carry-over from other donors' samples. The CDR3 runs from the conserved cysteine through the conserved F or W. The order of the fields is J gene, V gene, clone size, D gene, CDR3 protein, CDR3 DNA. The D gene is left open where the match is weak. Expanded clones are given a class, and other clones once, few, many or no size at all.

TRBJ2-7	TRBV14	many	.	CASSQVIGGPSQYF	TGTGCCAGCAGCCAAGTAATCGGGGGACCAAGTCAGTACTTC
TRBJ1-1	TRBV7-9	few	.	CASSFVSGNEAFF	TGTGCCAGCAGCTTTGTGTCAGGGAATGAAGCTTTCTTT
TRBJ2-5	TRBV28	many	.	CASSLSPPEYQETQYF	TGTGCCAGCAGCTTGTCCCCCCCAGAGTACCAAGAGACCCAGTACTTC
TRBJ1-2	TRBV29-1	few	.	CSVADRNSNYGYTF	TGCAGCGTTGCCGACAGGAACTCTAACTATGGCTACACCTTC
TRBJ2-7	TRBV29-1	many	.	CSVEGYGAYEQYF	TGCAGCGTTGAAGGATATGGGGCCTACGAGCAGTACTTC
TRBJ2-1	TRBV4-1	many	TRBD2	CASSQDRTSGSYNEQFF	TGCGCCAGCAGCCAAGATCGGACTAGCGGGTCCTACAATGAGCAGTTCTTC
TRBJ2-7	TRBV4-1	many	TRBD2	CASSQGLAGGEQYF	TGCGCCAGCAGCCAAGGACTAGCGGGAGGCGAGCAGTACTTC
TRBJ1-6	TRBV3-1	many	.	CASSQVQTNSPLHF	TGTGCCAGCAGCCAAGTGCAGACCAATTCACCCCTCCACTTT
TRBJ1-1	TRBV28	few	.	CASLAGGLWTEAFF	TGTGCCAGTCTGGCGGGGGGATTGTGGACTGAAGCTTTCTTT
TRBJ1-1	TRBV29-1	many	.	CSVPSNTEAFF	TGCAGCGTGCCCTCCAACACTGAAGCTTTCTTT
TRBJ2-1	TRBV5-1	many	TRBD2	CASSPAPWTSGNEQFF	TGCGCCAGCAGTCCAGCACCATGGACTAGCGGCAATGAGCAGTTCTTC
TRBJ1-1	TRBV3-1	.	TRBD1	CASSQRQGMNTEAFF	TGTGCCAGCAGCCAGCGACAGGGAATGAACACTGAAGCTTTCTTT
TRBJ2-5	TRBV5-1	many	.	CASSSRTQETQYF	TGCGCCAGCAGCTCTCGGACCCAAGAGACCCAGTACTTC
TRBJ2-7	TRBV14	many	.	CASSPTAGARRHEQYF	TGTGCCAGCAGCCCAACTGCGGGGGCGCGCAGGCACGAGCAGTACTTC
TRBJ1-5	TRBV12-3/TRBV12-4	few	.	CASIPDGLDQPQHF	TGTGCCAGTATCCCCGATGGACTTGACCAGCCCCAGCATTTT
TRBJ1-6	TRBV6-6	many	.	CASSYSMPGTDSPLHF	TGTGCCAGCAGTTACTCCATGCCCGGGACGGATTCACCCCTCCACTTT
TRBJ2-3	TRBV4-2	many	TRBD2	CASSQSPSGHTDTQYF	TGTGCCAGCAGCCAGAGCCCTAGCGGCCACACAGATACGCAGTATTTT
TRBJ1-6	TRBV5-4	.	.	CASSRRQNSYNSPLHF	TGTGCCAGCAGCCGGAGGCAGAACTCCTATAATTCACCCCTCCACTTT
TRBJ2-1	TRBV7-3	many	TRBD2	CASSLGTNNEQFF	TGTGCCAGCAGCTTAGGGACTAACAATGAGCAGTTCTTC
TRBJ2-5	TRBV4-1	.	TRBD2	CASSQTSGGVETQYF	TGCGCCAGCAGCCAAACGTCGGGAGGGGTAGAGACCCAGTACTTC
TRBJ1-3	TRBV6-5	.	.	CASRVSSGNTIYF	TGTGCCAGCAGGGTTTCCTCTGGAAACACCATATATTTT
TRBJ2-1	TRBV27	.	TRBD1	CASSTPRQGIGEQFF	TGTGCCAGCAGTACCCCGAGACAGGGAATAGGGGAGCAGTTCTTC
TRBJ1-1	TRBV20-1	many	TRBD1	CSAYTGVGRFFTEAFF	TGCAGTGCCTATACAGGGGTGGGAAGATTCTTCACTGAAGCTTTCTTT
TRBJ1-4	TRBV3-1	many	.	CASSLRRVGNEKLFF	TGTGCCAGCAGCCTCCGCAGGGTTGGTAATGAAAAACTGTTTTTT
TRBJ1-2	TRBV20-1	many	.	CSARVDTF	TGCAGTGCTAGAGTCGACACCTTC
TRBJ1-5	TRBV18	.	TRBD1	CASSPRTGGWQPQHF	TGTGCCAGCTCACCACGGACAGGGGGCTGGCAGCCCCAGCATTTT